The clone carrying this TCR beta chain showed up many times. The data originate from a study of low-dose radiotherapy and immunotherapy resistance in tumors. Time point: before trial treatment. With TRAV- and TRBV-specific primers, first-strand cDNA was made, covering the alpha and beta chains. For amplifying TCRs, the PCR ran for 15 to 20 cycles with Phusion, which was used together with a constant-region primer and the adapter on the V primers. mRNA isolates were amplified via in vitro transcription. TCRdb redid the calling of the reads with MiXCR, one entry per CDR3 protein. Here the sample spans tens of thousands of distinct CDR3 sequences, 9.4% being singletons. CDR3 size: 13 residues. V was trimmed by 0 bases and J by 4 bases, leaving 9 bases between them. Germline V gene sequence: CDR1 DFQATT, CDR2 SNEGSKA (reference sequence).

This clonotype was obtained from a male donor with prostate cancer. The rearrangement joins TRBV20-1 to TRBJ1-1; D remains ambiguous. The source material was PBMCs, sampled before treatment. The CDR3 coding sequence is TGCAGTGCTAGAGATCTCAGGAGCACTGAAGCTTTCTTT. This translates into CSARDLRSTEAFF.